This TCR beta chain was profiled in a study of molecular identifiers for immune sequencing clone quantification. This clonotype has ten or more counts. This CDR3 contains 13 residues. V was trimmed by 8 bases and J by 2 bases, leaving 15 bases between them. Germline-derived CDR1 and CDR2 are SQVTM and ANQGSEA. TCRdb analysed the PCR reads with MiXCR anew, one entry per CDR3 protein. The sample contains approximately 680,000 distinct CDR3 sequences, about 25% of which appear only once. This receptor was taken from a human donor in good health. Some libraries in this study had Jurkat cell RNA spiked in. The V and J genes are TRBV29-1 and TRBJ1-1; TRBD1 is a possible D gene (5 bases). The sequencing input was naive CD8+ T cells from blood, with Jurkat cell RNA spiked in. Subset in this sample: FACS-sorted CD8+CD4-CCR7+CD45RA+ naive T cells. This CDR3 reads CSYWDGLNTEAFF. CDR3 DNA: TGCAGCTACTGGGACGGGCTTAACACTGAAGCTTTCTTT.